The clone carrying this T cell receptor (beta chain) was found once. This record comes from a study of blood T cell repertoires in COVID-19. Background on the study: The United States, Italy and Spain supplied acute and convalescent COVID-19 samples. In each case, the material was cDNA or gDNA derived from T cells, B-cell-depleted T cells, or PBMCs.

In the original workflow: By means of reference gene primer amplification, nucleated cell counts were estimated. The data were produced by immunoSEQ multiplex PCR, yet TCRdb's version contains in-frame clones alone and is incomplete. V, J and clone size derive from that table, while D and trimming were established from the DNA sequence. The data show 26,000 or so clones, with approximately 90% seen just once and about 5.8% held by the top ten. The V end lost 5 bases, the J end lost 1 base, and 8 bases lay between the germline ends. There are 14 residues in the CDR3. Germline V gives CDR1 KGHSH, CDR2 LQKENI.

The sample taken for sequencing was peripheral blood. This TCR derives from a man in his sixties with active COVID-19. The chain links TRBV18 to TRBJ1-4, with unresolved D. DNA for the CDR3: TGTGCCAGCTCATTGGGAGGAACTAATGAAAAACTGTTTTTT. This encodes CASSLGGTNEKLFF. Full variable domain (remainder filled in from reference TRBV18 and TRBJ1-4): NAGVMQNPRHLVRRRGQEARLRCSPMKGHSHVYWYRQLPEEGLKFMVYLQKENIIDESGMPKERFSAEFPKEGPSILRIQQVVRGDSAAYFCASSLGGTNEKLFFGSGTQLSVL.